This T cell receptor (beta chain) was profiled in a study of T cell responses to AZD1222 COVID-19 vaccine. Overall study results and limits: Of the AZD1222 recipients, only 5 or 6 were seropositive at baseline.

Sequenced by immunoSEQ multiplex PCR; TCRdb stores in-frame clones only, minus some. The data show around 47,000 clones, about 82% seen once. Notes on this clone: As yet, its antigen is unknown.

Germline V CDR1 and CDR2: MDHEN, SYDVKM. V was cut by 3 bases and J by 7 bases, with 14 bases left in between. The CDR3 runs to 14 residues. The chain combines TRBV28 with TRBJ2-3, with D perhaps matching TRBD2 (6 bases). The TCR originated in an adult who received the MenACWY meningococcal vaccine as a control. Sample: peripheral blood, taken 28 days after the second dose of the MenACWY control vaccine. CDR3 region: CASSLGGPPYTQYF. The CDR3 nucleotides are TGTGCCAGCAGTTTGGGGGGTCCCCCGTATACGCAGTATTTT.